Following are 13 T cell receptor beta chains from one sample sequenced in a study of cytomegalovirus exposure and HLA in healthy donors. Profiled with immunoSEQ multiplex PCR; TCRdb holds only in-frame clones, not every one. The table has about 220,000 clones, under 95% seen once. The specimen sequenced was PBMCs. These receptor sequences come from a woman between 18 and 29 years old in good health and CMV-seronegative.

This chain uses TRBV5-4 with TRBJ2-5; a possible D gene is TRBD1 (5 bases). CDR3 length: 13 amino acids. The germline gives CDR1 SGHNT, CDR2 YYREEE (reference sequence). V lost 3 bases and J 7 bases, leaving 13 bases between the germline ends. CDR3 residues: CASSSQGLGTQYF. For the CDR3, the DNA is TGTGCCAGCAGCTCTCAGGGTTTGGGGACCCAGTACTTC.

V is TRBV18 and J is TRBJ1-1; D may be TRBD1 (5 bases). V was shortened by 2 bases and J by 6 bases, with 10 bases between the two germline ends. The length of the CDR3 is 13 residues. Germline V gene lookup returns CDR1 KGHSH and CDR2 LQKENI. Here the CDR3 reads CASSPERQPEAFF. In DNA form, the CDR3 reads TGTGCCAGCTCACCAGAAAGACAGCCTGAAGCTTTCTTT. Variable domain in full (rest from reference TRBV18 and TRBJ1-1): NAGVMQNPRHLVRRRGQEARLRCSPMKGHSHVYWYRQLPEEGLKFMVYLQKENIIDESGMPKERFSAEFPKEGPSILRIQQVVRGDSAAYFCASSPERQPEAFFGQGTRLTVV.

V and J are TRBV25-1 and TRBJ1-5; D remains unclear. The CDR3 has 14 residues. CDR1 and CDR2 (germline): MGHDK, SYGVNS. V was clipped by 2 bases and J by 7 bases, with 12 bases between them. Written as DNA, the CDR3 is TGTGCCAGCAGTGAAATGAGGGAGGAGCAGCCCCAGCATTTT. Translated, it gives CASSEMREEQPQHF. Full variable domain (remainder filled in from reference TRBV25-1 and TRBJ1-5): EADIYQTPRYLVIGTGKKITLECSQTMGHDKMYWYQQDPGMELHLIHYSYGVNSTEKGDLSSESTVSRIRTEHFPLTLESARPSHTSQYLCASSEMREEQPQHFGDGTRLSIL.

This chain connects TRBV19 to TRBJ2-2; 11 bases agree with TRBD1. CDR3 length: 15 amino acids. Germline values: CDR1 LNHDA, CDR2 SQIVND (reference sequence). The V segment lost 6 bases and the J segment 4 bases; nucleotides outside the gene matches: 4. CDR3 DNA: TGTGCCAGTAGCGGGACAGGGGGTTTCACCGGGGAGCTGTTTTTT. Encoded protein: CASSGTGGFTGELFF.

The chain couples TRBV6-5 to TRBJ2-1; the match to TRBD2 covers 14 bases. In germline, CDR1 is MNHEY, CDR2 SVGAGI. V shed 5 bases, J shed 10 bases, and the junction held 7 bases outside the gene matches. CDR3 length: 15 residues. CDR3: CASSTGLAGAWEQFF. In DNA form, the CDR3 reads TGTGCCAGCAGTACGGGACTAGCGGGAGCATGGGAGCAGTTCTTC.

This chain's CDR3 is CASSLNLGQGKQFF. The CDR3 region has the DNA TGCGCCAGCAGCTTGAATTTGGGGCAGGGCAAGCAGTTCTTC. The rearrangement links TRBV5-1 to TRBJ2-1; possibly TRBD1 for D (5 bases). Trimming pared 1 base from V and 11 bases from J, leaving 16 bases between. Germline V gene sequence: CDR1 SGHRS, CDR2 YFSETQ. This CDR3 is built from 14 residues.

This chain joins TRBV11-1 and TRBJ1-1; 7 bases line up with TRBD1. Germline CDR1 and CDR2: SGHAT and FQDESV (reference sequence). The CDR3 consists of 13 residues. V was pared by 5 bases and J by 7 bases, with 7 bases of the junction left unmatched. CDR3 region: CASSPQGGSEAFF. Written as DNA, the CDR3 is TGTGCCAGCAGCCCCCAGGGGGGAAGTGAAGCTTTCTTT. The full variable domain, with the rest looked up from reference TRBV11-1 and TRBJ1-1, is EAEVAQSPRYKITEKSQAVAFWCDPISGHATLYWYRQILGQGPELLVQFQDESVVDDSQLPKDRFSAERLKGVDSTLKIQPAELGDSAMYLCASSPQGGSEAFFGQGTRLTVV.

This rearrangement joins TRBV27 to TRBJ1-1; TRBD1 might be the D (5 bases). The CDR3 runs 15 residues. CDR1 and CDR2 from the germline V gene are MNHEY and SMNVEV (reference sequence). The V end lost 4 bases, the J end lost 3 bases, and 15 bases lay between the germline ends. The CDR3 region is CASSSLGGGYTEAFF. The DNA of the CDR3 is TGTGCCAGCAGTTCCCTCGGGGGAGGGTACACTGAAGCTTTCTTT.

This chain joins TRBV6-4 and TRBJ1-2; possibly TRBD1 for D (5 bases). The CDR3 is 16 residues long. Trimming cost V 0 bases and J 6 bases, with 17 bases left between them. Germline CDR1 MRHNA, CDR2 SNTAGT. The CDR3: CASSDSIFPGRNGYTF. CDR3 nucleotides: TGTGCCAGCAGTGACTCGATATTTCCAGGGCGGAATGGCTACACCTTC.

The chain joins TRBV6-5 to TRBJ2-7, with D maybe TRBD1 (6 bases). V lost 7 bases and J lost 3, with 19 bases in between. This CDR3 has 15 residues. The germline CDR1 and CDR2 sequences are MNHEY and SVGAGI. CDR3 nucleotides: TGTGCCAGCACTCCACTTCCCCAGGGGAACTACGAGCAGTACTTC. The encoded protein is CASTPLPQGNYEQYF.

DNA of the CDR3: TGTGCCAGCAGTTACGCGTCAGGCCTAGCGAACACTGAAGCTTTCTTT. Residues: CASSYASGLANTEAFF. This chain joins TRBV6-5 and TRBJ1-1; no definite D call. The V gene's germline CDR1 is MNHEY and CDR2 SVGAGI. The CDR3 extends over 16 amino acids. V was pared by 2 bases and J by 1 base, with 14 bases between.

V gene TRBV27 combines with J gene TRBJ2-1; no clear D gene. Germline CDR1 MNHEY, CDR2 SMNVEV (reference sequence). V lost 6 bases, J lost 3 bases, and 6 bases lay in between. This CDR3 contains 12 residues. CDR3 nucleotide sequence: TGTGCCAGCAGCCTCGGCTACAATGAGCAGTTCTTC. As protein: CASSLGYNEQFF.

This clone was seen once. This CDR3 is CASSPLRAKNIQYF. CDR3 bases: TGCGCCAGCAGCCCGCTGCGGGCCAAAAACATTCAGTACTTC. The chain carries TRBV4-1 and TRBJ2-4; D is unclear. The CDR3 length is 14 residues. V was clipped by 4 bases and J by 1 base, with 8 bases between them. In germline, CDR1 is MGHRA, CDR2 YSYEKL.